Each of the 6 T cell receptor beta chains below was sequenced from the same sample in a study of CD8+CD57+ T cells in acquired aplastic anemia. Whoever was chosen for sequencing had shown CD8+CD57+ cell expansion by flow cytometry. It was genomic DNA that served as the template for profiling TCR beta VDJ and CDR3. MiXCR was run by TCRdb on the reads, yielding one entry per CDR3 protein. This table has roughly 180,000 distinct CDR3 sequences, nearly 65% appearing once. Sequencing used sorted CD4+, CD8+, or CD8+CD57+ T cells (not recorded which) from PBMCs. The receptors were sampled from a human donor with aplastic anemia.

The chain has TRBV6-1 and TRBJ2-4; either TRBD1 or TRBD2 may fit D (5 bases each). CDR3 length equals 12 residues. V was cut by 9 bases and J by 1 base, with 7 bases left in between. Germline V gene lookup returns CDR1 MNHNS and CDR2 SASEGT. This CDR3 reads CASRDAKNIQYF. CDR3 nucleotide sequence: TGTGCCAGTAGGGACGCCAAAAACATTCAGTACTTC.

This chain connects TRBV10-1 to TRBJ2-1; 9 positions agree with TRBD1. Germline lookup yields CDR1 WNHNN and CDR2 SYGVQD (reference sequence). V shed 0 bases, J shed 9 bases, and the junction held 9 bases outside the gene matches. The CDR3 loop spans 16 amino acids. DNA for the CDR3: TGCGCCAGCAGTGAGTCTGACAGGGGGGGAGGGAGTGAGCAGTTCTTC. This encodes CASSESDRGGGSEQFF.

V usage is TRBV7-9 and J usage is TRBJ1-1, with D unresolved. The CDR3 has 14 residues. The germline gives CDR1 SEHNR, CDR2 FQNEAQ (reference sequence). Trimming removed 5 bases at V and 6 bases at J, with 16 bases between. CDR3 nucleotide sequence: TGTGCCAGCAGCCAAGGACGGGCGTTCGCTGAAGCTTTCTTT. This translates into CASSQGRAFAEAFF.

In its sample, this clonotype was seen many times. The chain recombines TRBV29-1 with TRBJ2-1, with 8 nucleotides matching TRBD2. In germline, CDR1 is SQVTM, CDR2 ANQGSEA. This CDR3 contains 16 residues. The V gene end was trimmed by 6 bases and the J gene end by 3 bases; junction bases not matched to a gene: 13. DNA for the CDR3: TGCAGCGTCCCAAAGTCGGCTAGCGGGCGCTACAATGAGCAGTTCTTC. It encodes CSVPKSASGRYNEQFF.

The V gene is TRBV19, the J gene TRBJ2-7; D call uncertain. The V and J ends lost 5 bases and 4 bases respectively, with 12 bases between them. The CDR3 consists of 13 residues. The V gene's germline CDR1 is LNHDA and CDR2 SQIVND (reference sequence). CDR3 DNA: TGTGCCAGTAGTTCCCGGGTTACTTACGAGCAGTACTTC. It encodes CASSSRVTYEQYF.

The chain employs TRBV14 and TRBJ2-5; no reliable D call. Germline assignment: CDR1 SGHDN and CDR2 FVKESK. The CDR3 contains 12 residues. The V gene lost 3 bases and the J gene lost 5 bases, with 7 bases spanning the gap. CDR3 sequence (DNA): TGTGCCAGCAGCCACGAGTGGGAGACCCAGTACTTC. Protein: CASSHEWETQYF. The whole variable domain, filled in from reference TRBV14 and TRBJ2-5, reads EAGVTQFPSHSVIEKGQTVTLRCDPISGHDNLYWYRRVMGKEIKFLLHFVKESKQDESGMPNNRFLAERTGGTYSTLKVQPAELEDSGVYFCASSHEWETQYFGPGTRLLVL.